The clone carrying this T cell receptor beta chain was seen many times. Its antigen is as yet unknown. This sample was included in a study of T-cell reconstitution after alpha-beta-depleted transplantation in children. CDR1 MNHNS and CDR2 SASEGT come from the germline V gene. This CDR3 is 16 amino acids long. V shed 0 bases, J shed 3 bases, and the junction held 4 bases outside the gene matches. Study-level findings and limits: It was reported that alpha-beta T cells came from several hundred expanded graft clones (about two months after transplant). At the one-year point after transplant, T-cell counts and TCRbeta diversity were found to come mostly from T cells that had been newly produced.

Unique molecular identifiers tagged the TCRbeta library. MiXCR, run by TCRdb on the PCR reads, gives a single entry per CDR3 protein. In the table there are 200,000 to 250,000 distinct CDR3 sequences, about 11% of which are singletons. Specimen: PBMCs, collected before TCRalphabeta/CD19-depleted stem cell transplant. The sequence came from a child younger than two with acute myeloid leukemia, due to receive a stem cell transplant. This rearrangement joins TRBV6-1 to TRBJ2-2; TRBD2 matches 7 bases. The CDR3 reads CASSEAGTTYTGELFF. The CDR3 DNA reads TGTGCCAGCAGTGAAGCGGGGACTACCTACACCGGGGAGCTGTTTTTT.